This TCR beta chain was captured by sequencing in a study of blood T cell repertoires in COVID-19. Study-wide context: Collection of acute and convalescent COVID-19 samples took place in the United States, Italy and Spain. The cDNA or gDNA used as material had been derived from T cells, B-cell-depleted T cells, or PBMCs.

Per the original methods: The authors estimated nucleated cell counts from reference gene primer amplification. Using immunoSEQ multiplex PCR, the repertoire was profiled, and TCRdb retains in-frame clones only, with some absent. D and trimming were read from the DNA, whereas the V and J calls and clone size are those reported in that table. Altogether roughly 330,000 clones are present, around 80% being singletons, with the ten largest covering approximately 1.2%. This TCR came from a woman aged 45 to 65 with acute or convalescent COVID-19. The sequenced sample consisted of peripheral blood.

This chain's CDR3 is CASSSGRLNTEAFF. CDR3 nucleotides: TGTGCCAGCTCATCCGGGAGGCTGAACACTGAAGCTTTCTTT. This chain joins TRBV18 and TRBJ1-1; D uncertain. This CDR3 is 14 amino acids long. V was clipped by 5 bases and J by 0 bases, with 10 bases between them. Germline loops: CDR1 KGHSH, CDR2 LQKENI.